This TCR beta chain was captured by sequencing in a study of radiotherapy plus CTLA-4 blockade in lung cancer. The wider study: Disease control reached approximately 29%, with objective responses in roughly 19%. General observations from the study: Interferon-beta and early blood T cell clone dynamics reportedly predicted response best. After radiotherapy and ipilimumab, tumor-derived clones expanded in peripheral blood.

Details on this clone: What it recognizes is unknown.

This table comes from immunoSEQ multiplex PCR, and its TCRdb copy is limited to in-frame clones, with some not included. This repertoire shows some 110,000 clones, approximately 80% found once; its top ten account for around 3%. The CDR3 sequence is 15 residues long. The V gene lost 0 bases and the J gene lost 8 bases, with 13 bases spanning the gap. Germline assignment: CDR1 KGHSH and CDR2 LQKENI. Lung cancer patients with chemo-refractory metastatic non-small-cell disease were given focal radiation plus CTLA-4 blockade with ipilimumab. This TCR derives from a human donor with non-small cell lung cancer that progressed on radiotherapy plus ipilimumab. Some clones in this sample may be carry-over from other donors' samples. The source material was peripheral blood, sampled from a patient treated with radiotherapy plus ipilimumab. The chain links TRBV18 to TRBJ1-4, with a weak D call TRBD1 (5 bases). The CDR3 sequence is CASSPPSGGGEKLFF. CDR3 nucleotides: TGTGCCAGCTCACCACCGTCCGGGGGAGGGGAAAAACTGTTTTTT.